This T cell receptor (beta chain) came from a study of shared clonotypes between healthy human individuals. Study-level points and caveats: Memory subsets had estimated richness that was generally smaller than that of naive subsets.

The CDR3 totals 14 residues. The junction had 1 base not matched to a gene; V was cut back by 2 bases and J by 1 base. Germline CDR1 KGHSH, CDR2 LQKENI. Note on this clone: Its target is unknown. The sample carries other DNA sequences with the same CDR3.

Data came from immunoSEQ multiplex PCR; TCRdb stores just in-frame clones and leaves some out. The sample includes approximately 2,000,000 clones, just under 95% of them seen just once. Specimen: naive CD4+ T cells from PBMCs. Subset noted: CD45RA+ positively selected. This chain joins TRBV18 and TRBJ1-1; TRBD1 agrees at 7 bases. The sequence came from a young man in good health. Some clones in this sample may be carry-over from other donors' samples. The CDR3 region is CASSPTGENTEAFF. The CDR3 coding sequence is TGTGCCAGCTCACCAACAGGGGAGAACACTGAAGCTTTCTTT.